Described below is a single TCR beta chain sequence and its context. This record comes from a study of blood T cell repertoires in COVID-19. Study overall: The study drew acute and convalescent COVID-19 samples from the United States, Italy and Spain. Nucleic acid was either cDNA or gDNA, and it came from T cells, B-cell-depleted T cells, or PBMCs.

This CDR3 spans 15 amino acids. Germline assignment: CDR1 SGHNT and CDR2 YENEEA. The V segment lost 0 bases and the J segment 6 bases; nucleotides outside the gene matches: 4. The protocol was immunoSEQ multiplex PCR, while the TCRdb copy is restricted to in-frame clones and leaves out a portion. This table holds 250,000 to 300,000 clones, approximately 83% found once. Sample: peripheral blood. This chain joins TRBV11-3 and TRBJ2-1, with 8 bases matching TRBD1. This clonotype originated in a woman between 70 and 85 years old with acute or convalescent COVID-19. CDR3 loop: CASSLEGTGLNEQFF. CDR3 coding DNA: TGTGCCAGCAGCTTAGAGGGGACAGGACTCAATGAGCAGTTCTTC. Looking up the rest from reference TRBV11-3 and TRBJ2-1 gives the full variable domain: EAGVVQSPRYKIIEKKQPVAFWCNPISGHNTLYWYLQNLGQGPELLIRYENEEAVDDSQLPKDRFSAERLKGVDSTLKIQPAELGDSAVYLCASSLEGTGLNEQFFGPGTRLTVL.